Each of the 25 T cell receptor beta chains below was sequenced from the same sample in a study of blood T cell repertoires in COVID-19. Clones were read by immunoSEQ multiplex PCR, and TCRdb kept only the in-frame ones, dropping some. This sample has some 180,000 clones, with around 83% found just once. The sequenced sample was PBMCs or T cells enriched from blood (not recorded which). These receptors were taken from a woman aged 40 to 50 in a cohort exposed to, infected with or recovered from COVID-19 (not recorded which).

This chain links TRBV6-5 with TRBJ2-2; D unclear. With 11 bases removed from V and 6 bases from J, the gap between germline ends came to 13 bases. The CDR3 is made up of 12 amino acids. Germline V gene data show CDR1 as MNHEY and CDR2 as SVGAGI. DNA of the CDR3: TGTGCCGCAACAGATTCCCCCGGGGAGCTGTTTTTT. It codes for CAATDSPGELFF.

V usage is TRBV3-1 (or the pseudogene TRBV3-2) and J usage is TRBJ1-2; the match to TRBD1 covers 10 bases. The CDR3 is 16 residues long. CDR1 LGHDT and CDR2 YNNKEL come from the germline V gene (reference sequence). Trimming took 1 base from V and 2 from J; bases not matched to a gene: 4. For the CDR3, the DNA is TGTGCCAGCAGCCAAGGGACAGGGGGAGCCAACTATGGCTACACCTTC. Its protein is CASSQGTGGANYGYTF.

The gene calls are TRBV19 and TRBJ1-4, with D possibly being TRBD1 (5 bases). The CDR3 contains 13 residues. V was cut by 3 bases and J by 10 bases, with 12 bases left in between. Germline loops: CDR1 LNHDA, CDR2 SQIVND (reference sequence). Here the CDR3 reads CASSIMQGGKLFF. CDR3 DNA sequence: TGTGCCAGTAGTATCATGCAGGGAGGAAAACTGTTTTTT.

The chain uses TRBV6-6 and TRBJ2-7, with no clear D. The germline gives CDR1 MNHNY, CDR2 SVGAGI (reference sequence). This CDR3 region has 12 residues. With 8 bases removed from V and 2 bases from J, the gap between germline ends came to 10 bases. The chain's CDR3 is CASATRAYEQYF. CDR3 sequence (DNA): TGTGCCAGCGCGACTCGAGCCTACGAGCAGTACTTC.

This clone has a handful of counts. V usage is TRBV10-3 and J usage is TRBJ1-5; the match to TRBD1 covers 8 bases. After removal of 6 bases from V and 2 bases from J, the junction contained 0 bases not matched to a gene. Germline V gives CDR1 ENHRY, CDR2 SYGVKD. There are 13 residues in the CDR3. This CDR3 reads CAIRGQGNQPQHF. The CDR3 DNA is TGTGCCATCAGGGGACAGGGCAATCAGCCCCAGCATTTT.

The chain is built from TRBV9 and TRBJ1-6, with 7 bases matching TRBD1. The J segment lost 10 bases and the V segment lost 4 bases, leaving 8 bases of the junction unmatched. CDR1 SGDLS and CDR2 YYNGEE come from the germline V gene. CDR3 size: 14 residues. CDR3 sequence: CASSPTGNYSPLHF. In DNA form, the CDR3 reads TGTGCCAGCAGCCCGACAGGGAACTACTCACCCCTCCACTTT. The full variable domain, with the rest looked up from reference TRBV9 and TRBJ1-6, is DSGVTQTPKHLITATGQRVTLRCSPRSGDLSVYWYQQSLDQGLQFLIQYYNGEERAKGNILERFSAQQFPDLHSELNLSSLELGDSALYFCASSPTGNYSPLHFGNGTRLTVT.

The chain employs TRBV28 and TRBJ1-5; D remains ambiguous. CDR3 length equals 15 residues. The V gene lost 1 base and the J gene lost 2 bases, with 9 bases spanning the gap. In germline, CDR1 is MDHEN, CDR2 SYDVKM. The CDR3 sequence is CASSLSGWGNQPQHF. CDR3 coding DNA: TGTGCCAGCAGTTTATCGGGGTGGGGCAATCAGCCCCAGCATTTT.

In nucleotides, the CDR3 is TGTGCCAGCAGCGCAGGGACAGGGGACCCCGGGGAGCTGTTTTTT. It yields the protein CASSAGTGDPGELFF. The chain has TRBV9 and TRBJ2-2; TRBD1 agrees at 10 bases. With V trimmed by 3 bases and J by 6 bases, 5 bases remained unmatched. Per germline, CDR1 SGDLS and CDR2 YYNGEE. The CDR3 has 15 amino acids.

The CDR3 DNA reads as TGTGCCAGCAGCCAAGAGTTCAGGCAGGCTAATGAAAAACTGTTTTTT. Translating gives CASSQEFRQANEKLFF. V and J are TRBV4-2 and TRBJ1-4; D is unclear. Trimming left V 0 bases short and J 3 bases short, with 11 bases between. The length of the CDR3 is 16 residues. Germline-derived CDR1 and CDR2 are LGHNA and YNFKEQ.

The rearrangement links TRBV29-1 to TRBJ2-3, with D possibly TRBD1 on 5 matching bases. Germline-derived CDR1 and CDR2 are SQVTM and ANQGSEA. CDR3 length: 14 residues. Trimming removed 7 bases from V and 0 bases from J, with 14 bases in between. CDR3 nucleotides: TGCAGCGGTGATCTAAAGGGGAGCACAGATACGCAGTATTTT. Translated: CSGDLKGSTDTQYF.

V usage is TRBV4-3 and J usage is TRBJ2-2; tentatively, D is TRBD1 (5 bases). The CDR3 spans 16 residues. CDR1 and CDR2 (germline): LGHNA, YSLEER. V shed 2 bases and J shed 5 bases, with 15 bases lying between them. In DNA form, the CDR3 reads TGCGCCAGCAGCCAAAAGACAGTGTTTACGACCGGGGAGCTGTTTTTT. Translating gives CASSQKTVFTTGELFF.

V usage is TRBV2 and J usage is TRBJ1-4; 7 bases match TRBD1. V lost 5 bases, J lost 8 bases, and 5 bases stayed unmatched. Germline CDR1 reads SNHLY; CDR2 reads FYNNEI. The CDR3 has 13 residues. CDR3 nucleotide sequence: TGTGCCAGCAGTTTAGGGACAGAAGAAAAACTGTTTTTT. Its translation is CASSLGTEEKLFF. The full variable domain, its missing parts supplied by reference TRBV2 and TRBJ1-4, is EPEVTQTPSHQVTQMGQEVILRCVPISNHLYFYWYRQILGQKVEFLVSFYNNEISEKSEIFDDQFSVERPDGSNFTLKIRSTKLEDSAMYFCASSLGTEEKLFFGSGTQLSVL.

The J gene is TRBJ1-6, the V gene TRBV13; D perhaps matches TRBD1 (5 bases). The CDR3 length is 14 residues. Trimming stripped 2 bases from V and 12 bases from J, with 14 bases between. Germline loops: CDR1 PRHDT, CDR2 FYEKMQ (reference sequence). CDR3 sequence: CASSLQGVVEPLHF. DNA for the CDR3: TGTGCCAGCAGCTTACAGGGTGTCGTAGAACCCCTCCACTTT.

This chain uses TRBV7-2 with TRBJ2-5; TRBD2 is a possible D gene (6 bases). The CDR3 is 16 residues long. The germline V gene has CDR1 SGHTA and CDR2 FQGNSA. V gave up 5 bases and J gave up 4 bases, with 20 bases separating them. The CDR3 sequence: CASSPRDGPGVETQYF. CDR3 nucleotides: TGTGCCAGCAGCCCCCGCGATGGACCGGGGGTAGAGACCCAGTACTTC. The full variable domain, in which reference TRBV7-2 and TRBJ2-5 provide the parts outside the CDR3, is GAGVSQSPSNKVTEKGKDVELRCDPISGHTALYWYRQSLGQGLEFLIYFQGNSAPDKSGLPSDRFSAERTGGSVSTLTIQRTQQEDSAVYLCASSPRDGPGVETQYFGPGTRLLVL.

This clone was seen a handful of times. This sequence joins TRBV6-5 and TRBJ1-6; weak D call: TRBD1 (6 bases). The germline gives CDR1 MNHEY, CDR2 SVGAGI. The CDR3 loop spans 13 amino acids. V was clipped by 6 bases and J by 11 bases, with 14 bases between them. The CDR3 sequence is CASRSQQGAPLHF. CDR3 nucleotide sequence: TGTGCCAGCAGGTCACAACAGGGCGCACCCCTCCACTTT.

This clone showed up just once. The chain employs TRBV10-1 and TRBJ1-5; no firm D call. This CDR3 has 12 amino acids. With 11 bases removed from V and 3 bases from J, the gap between germline ends came to 11 bases. In germline, CDR1 is WNHNN, CDR2 SYGVQD (reference sequence). DNA of the CDR3: TGCGCCTGCGACGGGGACAATCAGCCCCAGCATTTT. Its translation: CACDGDNQPQHF.

This clone is a singleton in its sample. The CDR3 protein is CASSSTGTPVRDTQYF. DNA for the CDR3: TGTGCCAGCAGCTCAACAGGGACGCCCGTGAGGGATACGCAGTATTTT. The rearrangement links TRBV5-4 to TRBJ2-3, with D tentatively TRBD1 (6 bases). CDR1 is SGHNT, CDR2 YYREEE, per germline (reference sequence). This CDR3 contains 16 residues. The germline V and J ends were trimmed by 3 bases and 6 bases, with 20 bases remaining between them.

CDR3 in DNA: TGTGCCAGCAGCTTTTCGGAGCCCTATAATTCACCCCTCCACTTT. It codes for CASSFSEPYNSPLHF. V and J are TRBV5-4 and TRBJ1-6; D is unresolved. Germline V gene lookup returns CDR1 SGHNT and CDR2 YYREEE (reference sequence). CDR3 size: 15 residues. The ends were cut back, 2 bases at V and 2 bases at J, with 8 bases in the middle.

The chain employs TRBV28 and TRBJ2-5; possibly TRBD1 for D (6 bases). The CDR3 loop spans 16 amino acids. Between the trimmed V and J ends, which lost 1 base and 3 bases, there was a span of 15 bases. Germline CDR1 reads MDHEN; CDR2 reads SYDVKM. DNA of the CDR3: TGTGCCAGCAGTTTATCGCCATCAGGGGCGAAAGAGACCCAGTACTTC. Its translation: CASSLSPSGAKETQYF.

The CDR3 nucleotides read TGTGCCAGCAGGATATCACAGGCCGGGGGTTCACCCCTCCACTTT. It yields the protein CASRISQAGGSPLHF. The chain recombines TRBV27 with TRBJ1-6, with D maybe TRBD1 (5 bases). This CDR3 is 15 amino acids long. Trimming removed 6 bases from V and 9 bases from J, with 18 bases in between. Per germline, CDR1 MNHEY and CDR2 SMNVEV (reference sequence).

The gene calls are TRBV7-2 and TRBJ2-7, with TRBD2 matching over 8 bases. The CDR3 has 15 residues. Germline loops: CDR1 SGHTA, CDR2 FQGNSA. V was pared by 3 bases and J by 9 bases, with 13 bases of the junction left unmatched. The CDR3 spells CASSLGLGMRTGQYF. The CDR3 bases are TGTGCCAGCAGCTTGGGACTAGGAATGAGGACGGGGCAGTACTTC.

V and J are TRBV7-8 and TRBJ1-1; D remains ambiguous. This CDR3 has 14 amino acids. Germline V CDR1 and CDR2: SGHVS, FQNEAQ. V was cut by 5 bases and J by 2 bases, with 12 bases left in between. CDR3 in DNA: TGTGCCAGCAGCCTCGGACGGACTAACACTGAAGCTTTCTTT. Encoded protein: CASSLGRTNTEAFF.

The J gene is TRBJ2-1, the V gene TRBV7-9; 10 nucleotides line up with TRBD1. J lost 6 bases, V lost 4 bases, and 3 bases had no gene match. Germline CDR1 and CDR2: SEHNR and FQNEAQ (reference sequence). The CDR3 is 14 amino acids. CDR3 amino acids: CASSSRTGGNEQFF. Written as DNA, the CDR3 is TGTGCCAGCAGCTCTCGGACAGGGGGCAATGAGCAGTTCTTC.

This chain uses TRBV3-1 (or the pseudogene TRBV3-2) with TRBJ2-4, with TRBD2 matching 12 bases. The CDR3 sequence is 17 residues long. CDR1 is LGHDT, CDR2 YNNKEL, per germline (reference sequence). J gave up 9 bases and V 4 bases, and 13 bases lay outside the gene matches. The CDR3 bases are TGTGCCAGCAGCCCGGGACTAGCGGGTTCACGGGTCGGCATTCAGTACTTC. Its translation is CASSPGLAGSRVGIQYF.

This clone was seen a few times. The chain links TRBV11-2 to TRBJ2-7, with a weak D call TRBD1 (6 bases). CDR1 SGHAT and CDR2 FQNNGV come from the germline V gene. V was pared by 8 bases and J by 2 bases, with 10 bases between. The length of the CDR3 is 12 residues. The CDR3 region is CASANRAYEQYF. CDR3 nucleotides: TGTGCCAGCGCCAACAGGGCCTACGAGCAGTACTTC.